This record looks at one T cell receptor (beta chain) sequence and its context. Its antigen is not identified. Germline V CDR1 and CDR2: MNHEY, SVGAGI. The CDR3 extends over 16 amino acids. The V gene lost 0 bases and the J gene lost 6 bases, with 18 bases spanning the gap. The data originate from a study of OX40 agonist ivuxolimab in advanced cancers. The overall study: Prior checkpoint blockade (anti-PD-1, anti-PD-L1 or anti-CTLA-4) was permitted; approximately 44% had it.

Overall study findings and caveats: Nonresponders, in some cases, also had low normalized T-cell clonal expansion.

The data were produced by immunoSEQ multiplex PCR, yet TCRdb's version contains in-frame clones alone and is incomplete. The table lists about 72,000 clones, about 84% of them singletons. The gene calls are TRBV6-5 and TRBJ2-7, with D perhaps TRBD1 (5 bases). The sequenced sample was CD4+ or CD8+ T cells sorted from blood, obtained in a trial of the OX40 agonist ivuxolimab. This receptor was taken from an adult with an advanced solid tumor such as melanoma, head and neck, liver or kidney cancer. In DNA, the CDR3 is TGTGCCAGCAGTTACTCGGTTTTGGGCAGGGCTTTCGAGCAGTACTTC. Amino acid sequence: CASSYSVLGRAFEQYF.